The clone carrying this TCR beta chain has ten or more counts. There were TCR beta CDR3 regions amplified from RNA transcripts. Researchers ran a first-round RT-PCR on the TCR CDR3 using the HTBI primer set. TCRdb recomputed calls from the multiplex PCR reads with MiXCR, one row per CDR3 protein. The top ten clones hold 42% of a sample with fewer than 110,000 distinct CDR3 sequences, 15% to 20% of them seen once. The sample belongs to a study of T cells in Graves' hyperthyroidism and ophthalmopathy. The CDR3 runs 12 residues. Trimming removed 6 bases at V and 5 bases at J, with 7 bases between. The chain combines TRBV12-3 or TRBV12-4 with TRBJ1-4, with unresolved D. The TCR comes from a woman in her forties or fifties with Graves' hyperthyroidism. Sequencing input: blood. DNA of the CDR3: TGTGCCAGCAGCGCTCGAAATGAAAAACTGTTTTTT. Its protein product is CASSARNEKLFF.